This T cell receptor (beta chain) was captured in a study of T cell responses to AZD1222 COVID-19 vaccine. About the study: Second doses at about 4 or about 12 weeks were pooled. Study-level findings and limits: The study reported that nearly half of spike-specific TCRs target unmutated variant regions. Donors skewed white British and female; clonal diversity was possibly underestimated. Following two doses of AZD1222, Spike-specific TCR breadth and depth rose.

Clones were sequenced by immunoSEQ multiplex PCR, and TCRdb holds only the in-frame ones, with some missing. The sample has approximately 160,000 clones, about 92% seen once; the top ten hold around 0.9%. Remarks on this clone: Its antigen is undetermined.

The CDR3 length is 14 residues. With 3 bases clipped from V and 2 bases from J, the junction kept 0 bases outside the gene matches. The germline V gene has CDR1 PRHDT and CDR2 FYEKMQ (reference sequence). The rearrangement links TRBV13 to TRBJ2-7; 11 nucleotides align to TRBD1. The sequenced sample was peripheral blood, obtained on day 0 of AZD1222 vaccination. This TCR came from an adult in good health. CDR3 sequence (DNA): TGTGCCAGCAGCTTGGGACAGGGGGCCTACGAGCAGTACTTC. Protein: CASSLGQGAYEQYF.